These T cell receptor beta chains were read from a single sample in a study of control samples from healthy donors and cancer patients. Repertoires were generated with immunoSEQ multiplex PCR, while TCRdb's copy carries only in-frame clones and drops some. Of 150,000 to 200,000 clones detected, roughly nine tenths appear once; the ten largest clones hold roughly 1.3%. Sequencing was carried out using blood. These receptors were taken from a man aged 30 to 45 in good health. CDR3s include the opening cysteine and the closing phenylalanine or tryptophan. D genes are given only for firm matches. A clone size is listed for some rows: how often the clone was seen (once, few, many), or a class if it is expanded.

size | D | J | V | DNA | CDR3
. | . | TRBJ1-1 | TRBV29-1 | TGCAGCGTTCTCACAGCCCGGAACACTGAAGCTTTCTTT | CSVLTARNTEAFF
. | TRBD2 | TRBJ2-1 | TRBV10-1 | TGCGCCAGCTCCGTCCAAGCGGGAAGTGAGCAGTTCTTC | CASSVQAGSEQFF
. | . | TRBJ1-2 | TRBV19 | TGTGCCAGTAGTCTGGGATTGGGCTATGGCTACACCTTC | CASSLGLGYGYTF
. | . | TRBJ1-6 | TRBV7-3 | TGTGCCAGCAGCCAGGACGGATCAAGGAATTCACCCCTCCACTTT | CASSQDGSRNSPLHF
few | . | TRBJ1-2 | TRBV6-5 | TGTGCCAGCAGGAAGGAAAGCCAGGATAACTATGGCTACACCTTC | CASRKESQDNYGYTF
. | . | TRBJ2-5 | TRBV27 | TGTGCCAGCAGTTTACCCGGCGAAGAGACCCAGTACTTC | CASSLPGEETQYF
. | . | TRBJ1-5 | TRBV18 | TGTGCCAGCTCACCAGGAAGCAATCAGCCCCAGCATTTT | CASSPGSNQPQHF
. | . | TRBJ1-4 | TRBV11-2 | TGTGCCAGCAGCTTAGTCGGACAGCCAGCTAATGAAAAACTGTTTTTT | CASSLVGQPANEKLFF
. | . | TRBJ2-1 | TRBV28 | TGTGCCAGCAGTTTCGCAGGCCCCGCGGGATACAATGAGCAGTTCTTC | CASSFAGPAGYNEQFF
. | . | TRBJ1-2 | TRBV30 | TGTGCCTGGAGTTCGGTTAACTATGGCTACACCTTC | CAWSSVNYGYTF
once | . | TRBJ1-2 | TRBV11-2 | TGTGCCAGCTGCTTAGTAGGAGGGTATGGCTACACCTTC | CASCLVGGYGYTF
. | . | TRBJ2-7 | TRBV7-6 | TGTGCCAGCAGCGCCCGGAATTCCGGCTCCTACGAGCAGTACTTC | CASSARNSGSYEQYF
. | . | TRBJ1-3 | TRBV7-8 | TGTGCCAGCAGCTTAGGGGCAGGGACGATCTCTGGAAACACCATATATTTT | CASSLGAGTISGNTIYF
. | TRBD1 | TRBJ1-5 | TRBV2 | TGTGCCAGCAACCTACAGGGGGCCCTAAAAGATCAGCCCCAGCATTTT | CASNLQGALKDQPQHF
. | . | TRBJ1-2 | TRBV3-1/TRBV3-2 | TGTGCCAGCAGCCATGCAGCCGGGACGGGATATTCGGGGGGCTACACCTTC | CASSHAAGTGYSGGYTF
. | . | TRBJ1-2 | TRBV15 | TGTGCCACCAGCAGAGATCTTCCGGGCACTGGGGGCTACACCTTC | CATSRDLPGTGGYTF
. | . | TRBJ1-5 | TRBV2 | TGTGCCAGCAGCCCCTTTCAGGGGACGTCACGGCAGCCCCAGCATTTT | CASSPFQGTSRQPQHF
. | . | TRBJ1-2 | TRBV5-1 | TGCGCCAGCAGCTATGGCCAGGGAAGTGGCTACACCTTC | CASSYGQGSGYTF
. | . | TRBJ2-6 | TRBV18 | TGTGCCAGCTCACCCTCCACGGGGCCCGGGGCCAACGTCCTGACTTTC | CASSPSTGPGANVLTF
. | . | TRBJ1-2 | TRBV6-5 | TGTGCCAGCAGCACTCGTGGGAGTTCTAACTATGGCTACACCTTC | CASSTRGSSNYGYTF
. | TRBD1 | TRBJ1-6 | TRBV27 | TGTGCCAGCAGTTTTCAGGGGGCGCGGTCACCCCTCCACTTT | CASSFQGARSPLHF
few | . | TRBJ2-3 | TRBV6-2/TRBV6-3 | TGTGCCAGCAGTTCAACAGGGACCACAGATACGCAGTATTTT | CASSSTGTTDTQYF
. | . | TRBJ1-2 | TRBV15 | TGTGCCACCAGCAGCGGTACAGGGACTCGCAACTATGGCTACACCTTC | CATSSGTGTRNYGYTF
. | TRBD1 | TRBJ1-1 | TRBV7-2 | TGTGCCAGCAGCATAGGACAGGTTAAGAACACTGAAGCTTTCTTT | CASSIGQVKNTEAFF
. | TRBD2 | TRBJ2-1 | TRBV9 | TGTGCCAGCAGCCCCACTTTAGCGGGGGCCTACAATGAGCAGTTCTTC | CASSPTLAGAYNEQFF
. | . | TRBJ2-5 | TRBV6-2/TRBV6-3 | TGTGCCAGCAGTGCAAGCGAAGAGACCCAGTACTTC | CASSASEETQYF
. | . | TRBJ2-7 | TRBV28 | TGTGCCAGCAGTTTACCTCCCTACGAGCAGTACTTC | CASSLPPYEQYF
. | TRBD2 | TRBJ2-1 | TRBV2 | TGTGCCAGCACACGGGGGGATTACAATGAGCAGTTCTTC | CASTRGDYNEQFF
once | TRBD1 | TRBJ2-3 | TRBV9 | TGTGCCAGCAGCATACAGGGGGCTATCACAGATACGCAGTATTTT | CASSIQGAITDTQYF
. | TRBD2 | TRBJ2-2 | TRBV28 | TGTGCCAGCAGTTTCCCCCCGAGACTAGCGGGAAAACTGAACACCGGGGAGCTGTTTTTT | CASSFPPRLAGKLNTGELFF
once | . | TRBJ1-2 | TRBV19 | TGTGCCAGTAGTACCGGGGGGAGCTATGGCTACACCTTC | CASSTGGSYGYTF
. | . | TRBJ2-3 | TRBV19 | TGTGCCAGTAGCTTCGGGGGACTCACAGATACGCAGTATTTT | CASSFGGLTDTQYF
. | . | TRBJ1-2 | TRBV2 | TGTGCCAGCAGTGAGACCGTACCGCACTATGGCTACACCTTC | CASSETVPHYGYTF
. | TRBD1 | TRBJ2-7 | TRBV3-1/TRBV3-2 | TGTGCCAGCAGCCAAGAAGGACAGGGGAGCTCCTACGAGCAGTACTTC | CASSQEGQGSSYEQYF
once | . | TRBJ2-2 | TRBV11-2 | TGTGCCAGCAGCACATTCCGGGGTAGGAACACCGGGGAGCTGTTTTTT | CASSTFRGRNTGELFF
. | . | TRBJ2-2 | TRBV2 | TGTGCCAGCATGGTAGAGAACACCGGGGAGCTGTTTTTT | CASMVENTGELFF
. | . | TRBJ2-2 | TRBV10-2 | TGCGCCAGCAGTGGACTTATGACAGGTGGGACCGGGGAGCTGTTTTTT | CASSGLMTGGTGELFF
. | . | TRBJ1-5 | TRBV5-1 | TGCGCCAGCATCCGACAGCCCCAGCATTTT | CASIRQPQHF
. | . | TRBJ2-5 | TRBV7-9 | TGTGCCAGCAGCTTAGGTCAGTGGGAGACCCAGTACTTC | CASSLGQWETQYF
. | . | TRBJ1-4 | TRBV5-1 | TGCGCCAGCAGCCGGACAGAAGAAGAAAAACTGTTTTTT | CASSRTEEEKLFF
. | TRBD1 | TRBJ1-1 | TRBV27 | TGTGCCAGCAGCCCAGCCCTACAGGGGCGGACTTTCTTT | CASSPALQGRTFF
. | . | TRBJ1-2 | TRBV7-9 | TGTGCCAGCAGCACAAGCCCCCGGGCGCTTTTGTACTATGGCTACACCTTC | CASSTSPRALLYYGYTF
. | TRBD1 | TRBJ2-3 | TRBV5-6 | TGTGCCAGCAGCGAACTTGACAGGGGCGGCACAGATACGCAGTATTTT | CASSELDRGGTDTQYF
. | . | TRBJ1-4 | TRBV29-1 | TGCAGCGTCACCCTACAGGGTCTTAATGAAAAACTGTTTTTT | CSVTLQGLNEKLFF
. | . | TRBJ1-6 | TRBV6-5 | TGTGCCAGCAGTTACTCGCGGACAGTGAATCGTTCACCCCTCCACTTT | CASSYSRTVNRSPLHF
once | . | TRBJ2-7 | TRBV5-1 | TGCGCCAGCAGCTTGGCCGGGGTTGGTGTCCACGAGCAGTACTTC | CASSLAGVGVHEQYF
. | TRBD2 | TRBJ2-3 | TRBV9 | TGTGCCAGCAGCGCGGCGACTAGCGGGAGCGGAACAGATACGCAGTATTTT | CASSAATSGSGTDTQYF
. | . | TRBJ2-1 | TRBV3-1/TRBV3-2 | TGTGCCAGCAGCCCGGGTGGGTCCTACAATGAGCAGTTCTTC | CASSPGGSYNEQFF
. | TRBD1 | TRBJ1-5 | TRBV6-2/TRBV6-3 | TGTGCCAGCAGTCCACTGACAGGGAAAAGCAATCAGCCCCAGCATTTT | CASSPLTGKSNQPQHF
. | . | TRBJ1-1 | TRBV25-1 | TGTGCCAGCAGTGAATATGTAAGGCAGGAGACTTTCTTT | CASSEYVRQETFF
. | . | TRBJ2-2 | TRBV2 | TGTGCCAGCCTTTTGGGGGCCGGGGAGCTGTTTTTT | CASLLGAGELFF
. | TRBD2 | TRBJ2-1 | TRBV13 | TGTGCCAGCAGACTAGCGGGGGGGTACAATGAGCAGTTCTTC | CASRLAGGYNEQFF
. | TRBD2 | TRBJ2-7 | TRBV5-1 | TGCGCCAGCAGCCGGGAGGGTTGGGGAATGACAAGCTACGAGCAGTACTTC | CASSREGWGMTSYEQYF
. | . | TRBJ1-2 | TRBV25-1 | TGTGCCAGCAGTGCCGGGGTAGGCTACACCTTC | CASSAGVGYTF
. | . | TRBJ2-3 | TRBV13 | TGTGCCAGCAGCTTAGGGGTGACAGGAGCAGATACGCAGTATTTT | CASSLGVTGADTQYF